One and the same sample provided the 3 T cell receptor beta chains below, sequenced in a study of human CD8 memory T cell subsets. UMI-labeled 5' RACE generated the TCR beta libraries. TCRdb reworked the 5' RACE reads into one entry per CDR3 protein, no DNA. Its table lists thousands of distinct CDR3 sequences. With exhausted-like traits, TPEX cells were early memory CD8+ T cells that were CCR7+ PD-1+ TIGIT+. Material for sequencing was CD8+ T cells from PBMCs. The receptors here all came from a human donor in good health.

CDR3 sequence: CASSDRDISYEQYF. This rearrangement joins TRBV5-1 to TRBJ2-7; checking the TCRdb D call of TRBD1 is not possible without DNA. The CDR3 has 14 residues. Per the germline V gene, CDR1 is SGHRS and CDR2 is YFSETQ.

The CDR3 loop reads CASSLGLAGAGNEQFF. This chain joins TRBV7-3 and TRBJ2-1; TCRdb designates TRBD2, a call that cannot be tested without DNA. The CDR3 totals 16 residues. Germline V gene sequence: CDR1 SGHTA, CDR2 FQGTGA.

This CDR3 reads CASSQVTRSYEQYF. The chain has TRBV14 and TRBJ2-7. Germline loops: CDR1 SGHDN, CDR2 FVKESK. The CDR3 contains 14 residues.